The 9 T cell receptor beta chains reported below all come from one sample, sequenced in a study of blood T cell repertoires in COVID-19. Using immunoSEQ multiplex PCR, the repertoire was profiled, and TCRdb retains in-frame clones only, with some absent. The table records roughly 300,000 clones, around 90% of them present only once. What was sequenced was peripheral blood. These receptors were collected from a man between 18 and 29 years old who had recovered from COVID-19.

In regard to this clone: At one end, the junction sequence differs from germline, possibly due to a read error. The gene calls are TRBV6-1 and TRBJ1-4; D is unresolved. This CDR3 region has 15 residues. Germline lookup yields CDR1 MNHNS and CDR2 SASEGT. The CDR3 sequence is CASREGPNLNEKLFF. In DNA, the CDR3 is TGTGCCAGCAGGGAAGGGCCCAACCTTAATGAAAAACTGTTTTTT.

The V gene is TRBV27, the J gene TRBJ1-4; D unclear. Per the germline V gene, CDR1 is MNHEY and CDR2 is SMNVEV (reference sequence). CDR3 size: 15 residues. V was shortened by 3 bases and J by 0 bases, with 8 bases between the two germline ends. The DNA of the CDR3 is TGTGCCAGCAGTTTGAGAGTTGCAACTAATGAAAAACTGTTTTTT. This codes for CASSLRVATNEKLFF.

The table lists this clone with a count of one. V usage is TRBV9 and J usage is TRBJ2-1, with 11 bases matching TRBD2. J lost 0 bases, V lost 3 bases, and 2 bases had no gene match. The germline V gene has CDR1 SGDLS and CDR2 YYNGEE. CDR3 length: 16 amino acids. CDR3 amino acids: CASSGGLAGSYNEQFF. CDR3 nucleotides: TGTGCCAGCAGCGGCGGACTAGCGGGCTCCTACAATGAGCAGTTCTTC.

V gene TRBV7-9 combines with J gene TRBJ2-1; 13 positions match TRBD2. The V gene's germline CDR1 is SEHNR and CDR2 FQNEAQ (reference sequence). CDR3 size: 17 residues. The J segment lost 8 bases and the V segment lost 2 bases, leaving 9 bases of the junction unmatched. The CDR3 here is CASSLMRGLAGRDEQFF. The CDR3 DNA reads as TGTGCCAGCAGCTTAATGAGGGGACTAGCGGGGCGGGATGAGCAGTTCTTC.

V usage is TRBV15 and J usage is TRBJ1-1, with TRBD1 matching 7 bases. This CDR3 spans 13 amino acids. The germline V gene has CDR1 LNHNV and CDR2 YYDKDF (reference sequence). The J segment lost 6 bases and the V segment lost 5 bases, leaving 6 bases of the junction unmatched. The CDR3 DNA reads TGTGCCACCAGCCGTCAGGGGGTGGCTGAAGCTTTCTTT. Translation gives CATSRQGVAEAFF. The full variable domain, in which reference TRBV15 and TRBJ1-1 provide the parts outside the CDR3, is DAMVIQNPRYQVTQFGKPVTLSCSQTLNHNVMYWYQQKSSQAPKLLFHYYDKDFNNEADTPDNFQSRRPNTSFCFLDIRSPGLGDTAMYLCATSRQGVAEAFFGQGTRLTVV.

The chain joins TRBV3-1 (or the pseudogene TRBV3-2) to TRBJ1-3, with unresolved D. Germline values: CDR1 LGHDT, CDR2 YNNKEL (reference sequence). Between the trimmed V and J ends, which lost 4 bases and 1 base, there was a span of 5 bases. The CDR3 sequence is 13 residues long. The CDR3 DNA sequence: TGTGCCAGCAGCCTAACATCTGGAAACACCATATATTTT. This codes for CASSLTSGNTIYF.

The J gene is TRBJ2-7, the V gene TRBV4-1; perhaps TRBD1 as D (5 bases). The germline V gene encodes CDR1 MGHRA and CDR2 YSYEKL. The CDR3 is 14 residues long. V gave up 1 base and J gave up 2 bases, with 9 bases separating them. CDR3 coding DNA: TGCGCCAGCAGCCAAGCAGGGTCACCCTACGAGCAGTACTTC. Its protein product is CASSQAGSPYEQYF.

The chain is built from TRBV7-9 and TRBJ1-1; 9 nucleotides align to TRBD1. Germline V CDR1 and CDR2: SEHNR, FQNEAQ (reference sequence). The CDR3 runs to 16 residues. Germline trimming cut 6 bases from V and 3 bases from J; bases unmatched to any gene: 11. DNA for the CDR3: TGTGCCAGCAGTCGTACCCCGGGACAGGGCGACACTGAAGCTTTCTTT. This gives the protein CASSRTPGQGDTEAFF.

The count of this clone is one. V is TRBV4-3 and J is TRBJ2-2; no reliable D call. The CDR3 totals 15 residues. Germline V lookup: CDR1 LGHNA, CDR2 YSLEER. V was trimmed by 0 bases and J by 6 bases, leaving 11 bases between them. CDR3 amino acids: CASSQDPTKPGELFF. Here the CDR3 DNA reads TGCGCCAGCAGCCAAGACCCTACTAAGCCCGGGGAGCTGTTTTTT.